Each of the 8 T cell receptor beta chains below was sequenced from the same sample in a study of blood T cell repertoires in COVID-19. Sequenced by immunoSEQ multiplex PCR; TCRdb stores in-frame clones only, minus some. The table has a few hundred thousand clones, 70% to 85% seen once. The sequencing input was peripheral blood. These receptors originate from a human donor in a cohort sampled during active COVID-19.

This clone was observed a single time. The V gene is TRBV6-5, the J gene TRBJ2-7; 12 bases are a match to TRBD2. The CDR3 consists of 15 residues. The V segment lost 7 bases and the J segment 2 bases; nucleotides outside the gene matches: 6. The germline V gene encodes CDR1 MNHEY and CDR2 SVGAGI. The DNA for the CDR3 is TGTGCCAGCACCTTGACTAGCGGGGGCCCCTACGAGCAGTACTTC. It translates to CASTLTSGGPYEQYF.

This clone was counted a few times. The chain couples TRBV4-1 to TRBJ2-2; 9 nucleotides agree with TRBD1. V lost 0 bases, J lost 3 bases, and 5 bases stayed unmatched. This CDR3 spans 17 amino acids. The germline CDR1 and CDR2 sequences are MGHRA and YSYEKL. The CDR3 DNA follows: TGCGCCAGCAGCCAAGATCTACAGGGGGCGGACACCGGGGAGCTGTTTTTT. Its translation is CASSQDLQGADTGELFF.

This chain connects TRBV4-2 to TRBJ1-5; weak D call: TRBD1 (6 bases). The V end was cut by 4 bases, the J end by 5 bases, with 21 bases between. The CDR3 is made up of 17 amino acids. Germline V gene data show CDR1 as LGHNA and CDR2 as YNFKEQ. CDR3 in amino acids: CASSLRFIQGKYQPQHF. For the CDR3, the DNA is TGTGCCAGCAGCCTGCGATTTATTCAGGGGAAGTATCAGCCCCAGCATTTT.

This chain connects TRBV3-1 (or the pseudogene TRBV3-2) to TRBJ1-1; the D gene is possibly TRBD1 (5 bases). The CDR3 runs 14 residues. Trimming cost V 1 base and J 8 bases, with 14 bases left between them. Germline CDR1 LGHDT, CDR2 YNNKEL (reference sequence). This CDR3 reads CASSQVGTGGEAFF. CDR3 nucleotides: TGTGCCAGCAGCCAAGTCGGGACTGGCGGGGAAGCTTTCTTT.

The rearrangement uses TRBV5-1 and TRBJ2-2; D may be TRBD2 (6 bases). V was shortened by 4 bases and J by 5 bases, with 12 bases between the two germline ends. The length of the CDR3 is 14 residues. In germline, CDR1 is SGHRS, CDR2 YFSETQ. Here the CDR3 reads CASSRWTNTGELFF. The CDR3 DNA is TGCGCCAGCAGCAGGTGGACTAATACCGGGGAGCTGTTTTTT.

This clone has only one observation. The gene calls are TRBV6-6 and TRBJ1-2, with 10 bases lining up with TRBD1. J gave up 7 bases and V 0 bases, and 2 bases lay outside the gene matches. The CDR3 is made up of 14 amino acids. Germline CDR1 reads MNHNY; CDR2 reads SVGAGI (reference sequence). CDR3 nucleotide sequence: TGTGCCAGCAGTTACTCTGACAGGGGGCCTGGCTACACCTTC. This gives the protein CASSYSDRGPGYTF.

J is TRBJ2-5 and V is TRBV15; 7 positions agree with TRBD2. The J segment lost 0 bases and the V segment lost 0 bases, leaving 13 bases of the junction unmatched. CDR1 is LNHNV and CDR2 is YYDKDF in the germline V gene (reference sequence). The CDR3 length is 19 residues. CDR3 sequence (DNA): TGTGCCACCAGCAGAGACAAAATCAATCGACTAGCTAACCAAGAGACCCAGTACTTC. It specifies CATSRDKINRLANQETQYF.

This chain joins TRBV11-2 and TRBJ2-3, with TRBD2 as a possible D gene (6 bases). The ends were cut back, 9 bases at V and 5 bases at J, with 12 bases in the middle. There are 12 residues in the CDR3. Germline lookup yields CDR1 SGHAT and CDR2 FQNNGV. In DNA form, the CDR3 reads TGTGCCAGTAGGAGGGCCGGAGATACGCAGTATTTT. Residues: CASRRAGDTQYF.